The 18 T cell receptor beta chains presented below share a single source sample, sequenced in a study of CD8+ T cells in alopecia areata. Treatment indicated: oral pan-JAK inhibitor, 5-10 mg twice daily. Extraction and reverse transcription of RNA yielded cDNA as the sequencing template. Data came from immunoSEQ multiplex PCR; TCRdb stores just in-frame clones and leaves some out. The sample consists of approximately 210,000 clones, around three fifths of them appearing once. Material: CD4+ T cells sorted from blood, obtained at approximately week 50, from a patient treated with tofacitinib. Receptors originate from a human donor with alopecia areata.

This chain joins TRBV29-1 and TRBJ2-4, with D possibly matching TRBD1 (6 bases). The CDR3 extends over 14 amino acids. V gave up 6 bases and J gave up 1 base, with 13 bases separating them. The germline V gene encodes CDR1 SQVTM and CDR2 ANQGSEA. The CDR3 sequence: CSVSPQGAKNIQYF. CDR3 nucleotide sequence: TGCAGCGTGAGCCCACAGGGTGCCAAAAACATTCAGTACTTC.

This clone came up once. V gene TRBV5-4 combines with J gene TRBJ2-3; 7 bases are a match to TRBD2. This CDR3 contains 14 residues. V lost 0 bases to trimming and J lost 6 bases; unmatched junction nucleotides: 4. In germline, CDR1 is SGHNT, CDR2 YYREEE (reference sequence). CDR3 DNA: TGTGCCAGCAGCTTGGCGCCGGGGGGTGATACGCAGTATTTT. This translates into CASSLAPGGDTQYF.

The chain is built from TRBV9 and TRBJ2-7; 7 bases are shared with TRBD2. V gave up 3 bases and J gave up 2 bases; unmatched junction bases: 5. The CDR3 loop spans 14 amino acids. The germline V gene has CDR1 SGDLS and CDR2 YYNGEE. The CDR3 DNA reads TGTGCCAGCAGCGAGGCTAGCGGAACCTACGAGCAGTACTTC. Amino acids: CASSEASGTYEQYF. The variable domain in full, with the rest retrieved from reference TRBV9 and TRBJ2-7, is DSGVTQTPKHLITATGQRVTLRCSPRSGDLSVYWYQQSLDQGLQFLIQYYNGEERAKGNILERFSAQQFPDLHSELNLSSLELGDSALYFCASSEASGTYEQYFGPGTRLTVT.

The V gene is TRBV5-8, the J gene TRBJ2-7; 7 nucleotides match TRBD1. V shed 4 bases and J 3 bases; nucleotides not matched to a gene: 7. Germline-derived CDR1 and CDR2 are SGHTS and YDEGEE. The CDR3 has 14 residues. CDR3 protein: CASSPTGRDYEQYF. In DNA form, the CDR3 reads TGTGCCAGCAGCCCGACAGGGAGAGACTACGAGCAGTACTTC.

A few counts support this clone. V gene TRBV19 combines with J gene TRBJ1-5, with D tentatively TRBD1 (5 bases). In germline, CDR1 is LNHDA, CDR2 SQIVND (reference sequence). This CDR3 comprises 13 residues. V dropped 3 bases and J dropped 5 bases, with 8 bases sitting between them. CDR3 loop: CASSIGGDQPQHF. DNA of the CDR3: TGTGCCAGTAGTATCGGAGGGGATCAGCCCCAGCATTTT.

On this clone: Within the sample, other DNA sequences also encode this same CDR3. V gene TRBV5-1 combines with J gene TRBJ1-2; 9 bases match TRBD1. CDR3 length: 13 residues. V gave up 4 bases and J gave up 7 bases; unmatched junction bases: 5. CDR1 is SGHRS and CDR2 is YFSETQ in the germline V gene. The CDR3 bases are TGCGCCAGCAGCCCGGGACAGGGTGGTGGCTACACCTTC. It translates to CASSPGQGGGYTF.

The chain carries TRBV11-3 and TRBJ2-6, with 7 positions matching TRBD1. With V trimmed by 5 bases and J by 3 bases, 10 bases remained unmatched. The CDR3 covers 17 residues. Per the germline V gene, CDR1 is SGHNT and CDR2 is YENEEA. CDR3 loop: CASSRVAGGSGANVLTF. The CDR3 DNA reads as TGTGCCAGCAGCCGCGTAGCAGGGGGTAGTGGGGCCAACGTCCTGACTTTC. Full variable domain (remainder filled in from reference TRBV11-3 and TRBJ2-6): EAGVVQSPRYKIIEKKQPVAFWCNPISGHNTLYWYLQNLGQGPELLIRYENEEAVDDSQLPKDRFSAERLKGVDSTLKIQPAELGDSAVYLCASSRVAGGSGANVLTFGAGSRLTVL.

Only a few counts were recorded for this clone. The chain couples TRBV25-1 to TRBJ2-6; 7 bases match TRBD1. The CDR3 is 16 amino acids. Trimming at V came to 4 bases and at J to 3 bases, leaving 6 bases not matched to a gene. CDR1 MGHDK and CDR2 SYGVNS come from the germline V gene. In DNA form, the CDR3 reads TGTGCCAGCAGTGGCTCGGGACAGCGTGGGGCCAACGTCCTGACTTTC. As protein: CASSGSGQRGANVLTF.

The rearrangement joins TRBV25-1 to TRBJ2-1; 9 bases agree with TRBD1. The germline CDR1 and CDR2 sequences are MGHDK and SYGVNS. The V gene end was trimmed by 2 bases and the J gene end by 8 bases; junction bases not matched to a gene: 10. The CDR3 is made up of 16 amino acids. CDR3 bases: TGTGCCAGCAGTGAAGCCGGGACAGGGTCTTTGGATGAGCAGTTCTTC. This encodes CASSEAGTGSLDEQFF.

The rearrangement joins TRBV5-6 to TRBJ2-3; no firm D call. The CDR3 loop spans 14 amino acids. Germline lookup yields CDR1 SGHDT and CDR2 YYEEEE. With 0 bases removed from V and 2 bases from J, the gap between germline ends came to 7 bases. The CDR3 loop is CASSLDSFTDTQYF. In DNA, the CDR3 is TGTGCCAGCAGCTTGGACTCATTCACAGATACGCAGTATTTT.

The CDR3 sequence is CASSIGQEGWIYGYTF. The CDR3 DNA reads TGTGCCAGTAGTATAGGTCAAGAGGGATGGATCTATGGCTACACCTTC. The J gene is TRBJ1-2, the V gene TRBV19; D is unclear. Germline lookup yields CDR1 LNHDA and CDR2 SQIVND (reference sequence). Trimming left V 1 base short and J 4 bases short, with 16 bases between. The CDR3 loop spans 16 amino acids.

The chain joins TRBV6-1 to TRBJ2-2, with a weak D call TRBD1 (5 bases). CDR1 MNHNS and CDR2 SASEGT come from the germline V gene. The CDR3 loop spans 15 amino acids. Trimming shortened V by 6 bases and J by 5 bases, and 16 bases separated the two germline ends. The CDR3 here is CASRERQGKTGELFF. The CDR3 nucleotides read TGTGCCAGCAGAGAAAGGCAGGGAAAAACCGGGGAGCTGTTTTTT.

The chain carries TRBV5-4 and TRBJ1-2; no reliable D call. CDR1 and CDR2 from the germline V gene are SGHNT and YYREEE (reference sequence). CDR3 length: 14 residues. V lost 0 bases and J lost 4, with 10 bases in between. CDR3 DNA sequence: TGTGCCAGCAGCTTGGAGGGCCTTCTCTATGGCTACACCTTC. It encodes CASSLEGLLYGYTF.

This chain joins TRBV29-1 and TRBJ1-1; D is perhaps TRBD1 (6 bases). The V gene's germline CDR1 is SQVTM and CDR2 ANQGSEA. This CDR3 is 12 amino acids long. The V end lost 3 bases, the J end lost 8 bases, and 13 bases lay between the germline ends. CDR3 sequence (DNA): TGCAGCGTTGATGGGGGGCACGAGGAAGCTTTCTTT. Its translation: CSVDGGHEEAFF.

This rearrangement joins TRBV5-5 to TRBJ2-1; a possible D gene is TRBD2 (6 bases). Germline CDR1 and CDR2: SGHKS and YYEKEE (reference sequence). This CDR3 is built from 10 residues. Trimming took 10 bases from V and 10 from J, leaving 12 bases between them. The CDR3 here is CASGGSEQFF. CDR3 DNA: TGTGCCTCTGGGGGGAGCGAGCAGTTCTTC. The entire variable domain, with the rest obtained from reference TRBV5-5 and TRBJ2-1, is as follows: DAGVTQSPTHLIKTRGQQVTLRCSPISGHKSVSWYQQVLGQGPQFIFQYYEKEERGRGNFPDRFSARQFPNYSSELNVNALLLGDSALYLCASGGSEQFFGPGTRLTVL.

This clone was seen a handful of times. The rearrangement links TRBV29-1 to TRBJ1-2; 7 bases line up with TRBD1. V gave up 4 bases and J gave up 6 bases; unmatched junction bases: 14. Germline V gene lookup returns CDR1 SQVTM and CDR2 ANQGSEA. The CDR3 is 15 residues long. This chain's CDR3 is CSVATTGLSTDGYTF. As DNA, the CDR3 is TGCAGCGTTGCGACGACAGGGCTGTCCACCGATGGCTACACCTTC.

This clone was seen only a few times. This chain links TRBV7-2 with TRBJ2-1, with D perhaps matching TRBD1 or TRBD2 (5 bases each). Germline loops: CDR1 SGHTA, CDR2 FQGNSA. There are 14 residues in the CDR3. V lost 1 base, J lost 6 bases, and 10 bases lay in between. CDR3 amino acids: CASSLGDHGNEQFF. In nucleotides, the CDR3 is TGTGCCAGCAGCTTAGGGGACCACGGCAATGAGCAGTTCTTC.

This CDR3 is CASSLRTSGLSSYNEQFF. The DNA of the CDR3 is TGTGCCAGCAGCCTGAGGACTAGCGGCCTGAGCTCCTACAATGAGCAGTTCTTC. The J gene is TRBJ2-1, the V gene TRBV7-2; 10 nucleotides agree with TRBD2. The CDR3 spans 18 residues. The V gene end was trimmed by 5 bases and the J gene end by 0 bases; junction bases not matched to a gene: 10. Per the germline V gene, CDR1 is SGHTA and CDR2 is FQGNSA.